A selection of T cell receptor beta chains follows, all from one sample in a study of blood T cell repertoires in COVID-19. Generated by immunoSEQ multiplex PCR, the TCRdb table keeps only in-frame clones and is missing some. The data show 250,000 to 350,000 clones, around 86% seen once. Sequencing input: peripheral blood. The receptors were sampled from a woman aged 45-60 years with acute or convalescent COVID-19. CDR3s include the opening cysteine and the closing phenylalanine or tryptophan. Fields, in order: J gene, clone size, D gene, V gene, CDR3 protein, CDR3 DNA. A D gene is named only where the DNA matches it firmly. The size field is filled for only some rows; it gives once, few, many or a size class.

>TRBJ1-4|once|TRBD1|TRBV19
CASSMGQGMIGEKLFF
TGTGCCAGTAGTATGGGACAGGGGATGATTGGAGAAAAACTGTTTTTT
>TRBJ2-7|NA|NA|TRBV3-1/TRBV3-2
CASSQREYFYEQYF
TGTGCCAGCAGCCAACGGGAGTATTTCTACGAGCAGTACTTC
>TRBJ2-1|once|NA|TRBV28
CATQAESSYNEQFF
TGTGCCACCCAAGCGGAGAGCTCCTACAATGAGCAGTTCTTC
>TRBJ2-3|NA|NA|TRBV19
CASSPGSGTALYIDTDTQYF
TGTGCCAGTAGTCCCGGGAGTGGGACAGCACTTTACATAGACACAGATACGCAGTATTTT
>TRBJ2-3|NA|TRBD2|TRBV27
CASRPGTSGSTDTQYF
TGTGCCAGCAGGCCTGGGACTAGCGGGAGCACAGATACGCAGTATTTT
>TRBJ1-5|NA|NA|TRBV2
CASSEARTYQPQHF
TGTGCCAGCAGTGAAGCGCGGACTTACCAGCCCCAGCATTTT
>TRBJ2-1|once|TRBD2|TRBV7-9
CASSDAGTSPYNEQFF
TGTGCCAGCAGCGACGCCGGGACTAGCCCCTACAATGAGCAGTTCTTC
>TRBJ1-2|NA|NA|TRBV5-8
CASSPIPGYTF
TGTGCCAGCAGCCCCATCCCTGGCTACACCTTC
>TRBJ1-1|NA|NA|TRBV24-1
CATSELRRGRTRGREAFF
TGTGCCACCAGTGAGCTGAGACGGGGAAGAACACGCGGAAGAGAAGCTTTCTTT
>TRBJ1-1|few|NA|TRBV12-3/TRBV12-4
CASSLVVNTEAFF
TGTGCCAGCAGTTTAGTAGTGAACACTGAAGCTTTCTTT
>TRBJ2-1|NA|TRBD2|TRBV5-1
CASSLAGTTHPNEQFF
TGCGCCAGCAGCTTGGCCGGGACTACCCACCCCAATGAGCAGTTCTTC
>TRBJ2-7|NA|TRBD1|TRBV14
CASSLVTGDEGEQYF
TGTGCCAGCAGCCTCGTGACAGGGGATGAGGGGGAGCAGTACTTC
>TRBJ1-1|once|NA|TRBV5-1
CASSPATGQNTEAFF
TGCGCCAGCAGCCCTGCGACAGGACAGAACACTGAAGCTTTCTTT
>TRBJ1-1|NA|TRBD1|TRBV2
CASSKQGTEAFF
TGTGCCAGCAGTAAACAGGGGACTGAAGCTTTCTTT
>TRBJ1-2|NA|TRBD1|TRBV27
CASSSWGQGAGGYTF
TGTGCCAGCAGTTCCTGGGGACAGGGGGCCGGCGGCTACACCTTC
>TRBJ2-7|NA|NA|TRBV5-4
CASSFGVPYEQYF
TGTGCCAGCAGCTTCGGGGTCCCCTACGAGCAGTACTTC
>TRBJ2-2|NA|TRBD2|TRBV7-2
CASSWTRGSGRRAGELFF
TGTGCCAGCAGCTGGACCCGCGGTAGCGGGAGACGAGCCGGGGAGCTGTTTTTT
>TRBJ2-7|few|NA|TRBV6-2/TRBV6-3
CASSYKKAGPYEQYF
TGTGCCAGCAGTTACAAGAAGGCAGGGCCCTACGAGCAGTACTTC